Presented here are 18 T cell receptor beta chains from one specimen sequenced in a study of cytomegalovirus exposure and HLA in healthy donors (dated by TCRdb to 2016 to 2017). Library preparation employed the immunoSEQ multiplex PCR assay. For the multiplex PCR, a mixture combining 60 forward primers for TCR Vbeta segments and 13 reverse primers for TCR Jbeta segments was used. TCRdb limited this immuneACCESS table to in-frame rearrangements with V and J called. A share of clones is missing; checked studies link under half to unresolved V genes, and the rest is unexplained. The sample data list about 150,000 clones, and around 78% of these were observed just once. The ten largest clones take up 1.6% of the sample. Material for sequencing was PBMCs. The receptor source for this set is a woman aged 18-35 years in good health and CMV-seronegative.

V is TRBV4-1 and J is TRBJ1-1; D may be TRBD1 (6 bases). The CDR3 sequence is 14 residues long. Deletions cut 0 bases from V and 1 base from J, with 6 bases between. CDR1 is MGHRA and CDR2 is YSYEKL in the germline V gene. CDR3 in DNA: TGCGCCAGCAGCCAAGAAGGGGGGAACACTGAAGCTTTCTTT. This codes for CASSQEGGNTEAFF.

The table lists this clone with a count of one. The chain employs TRBV5-1 and TRBJ2-1, with D perhaps TRBD1 (6 bases). The CDR3 sequence is 13 residues long. Germline CDR1 and CDR2: SGHRS and YFSETQ. Deletions cut 2 bases from V and 7 bases from J, with 10 bases between. CDR3 sequence: CASSFGQLNEQFF. CDR3 nucleotides: TGCGCCAGCAGCTTCGGACAGTTGAATGAGCAGTTCTTC. Together with reference TRBV5-1 and TRBJ2-1, the CDR3 gives the full variable domain: KAGVTQTPRYLIKTRGQQVTLSCSPISGHRSVSWYQQTPGQGLQFLFEYFSETQRNKGNFPGRFSGRQFSNSRSEMNVSTLELGDSALYLCASSFGQLNEQFFGPGTRLTVL.

This rearrangement joins TRBV9 to TRBJ1-2; D gene ambiguous. CDR1 SGDLS and CDR2 YYNGEE come from the germline V gene. There are 13 residues in the CDR3. Trimming took off 0 bases at V and 7 bases at J, with 10 bases between the two ends. The CDR3, as DNA: TGTGCCAGCAGCGTAGAGGTCGCGGGTGGCTACACCTTC. The encoded protein is CASSVEVAGGYTF.

The chain uses TRBV9 and TRBJ1-1; no clear D gene. Trimming cost V 0 bases and J 4 bases, with 10 bases left between them. This CDR3 contains 14 residues. Germline V lookup: CDR1 SGDLS, CDR2 YYNGEE. For the CDR3, the DNA is TGTGCCAGCAGCGTAGCTATGGGGAGCACTGAAGCTTTCTTT. This codes for CASSVAMGSTEAFF.

J is TRBJ2-1 and V is TRBV7-8; 9 bases agree with TRBD2. In germline, CDR1 is SGHVS, CDR2 FQNEAQ. CDR3 length: 17 residues. V shed 7 bases and J 8 bases; nucleotides not matched to a gene: 18. The CDR3 loop is CASTPMAGGLNGDEQFF. CDR3 bases: TGTGCCAGCACCCCCATGGCGGGAGGGCTTAACGGAGATGAGCAGTTCTTC. The full variable domain, its missing parts supplied by reference TRBV7-8 and TRBJ2-1, is GAGVSQSPRYKVAKRGQDVALRCDPISGHVSLFWYQQALGQGPEFLTYFQNEAQLDKSGLPSDRFFAERPEGSVSTLKIQRTQQEDSAVYLCASTPMAGGLNGDEQFFGPGTRLTVL.

The V gene is TRBV19, the J gene TRBJ2-3; 7 positions agree with TRBD2. The CDR3 length is 14 residues. The V and J ends lost 5 bases and 3 bases, in that order; junction bases with no gene match: 5. The germline CDR1 and CDR2 sequences are LNHDA and SQIVND (reference sequence). The CDR3 reads CASSYQRETDTQYF. The CDR3 DNA is TGTGCCAGTAGTTACCAGCGGGAAACAGATACGCAGTATTTT.

V usage is TRBV30 and J usage is TRBJ1-2, with D maybe TRBD1 (5 bases). CDR1 is GTSNPN, CDR2 SVGIG, per germline (reference sequence). Trimming took off 2 bases at V and 12 bases at J, with 19 bases between the two ends. The length of the CDR3 is 13 residues. CDR3: CAWSPRQRKGNTF. The CDR3 DNA reads as TGTGCCTGGAGTCCCAGACAGAGGAAGGGTAACACCTTC.

The chain combines TRBV6-6 with TRBJ2-1; 7 bases map to TRBD2. The CDR3 sequence is 15 residues long. Unmatched junction bases numbered 3, after V lost 4 bases and J lost 0 bases. Germline CDR1 reads MNHNY; CDR2 reads SVGAGI (reference sequence). This chain's CDR3 is CASSSSGGSYNEQFF. As DNA, the CDR3 is TGTGCCAGCAGTTCTAGCGGAGGCTCCTACAATGAGCAGTTCTTC.

The sample holds a few counts of this clone. The V and J genes are TRBV19 and TRBJ1-2; 9 bases match TRBD1. The CDR3 consists of 16 residues. Per the germline V gene, CDR1 is LNHDA and CDR2 is SQIVND (reference sequence). With V trimmed by 6 bases and J by 4 bases, 12 bases remained unmatched. Written as DNA, the CDR3 is TGTGCCAGTAGCACCCTGGACAGGGGCTGGAGCTATGGCTACACCTTC. Amino acids: CASSTLDRGWSYGYTF.

The chain joins TRBV9 to TRBJ2-7; 7 bases are a match to TRBD1. From germline, CDR1 is SGDLS and CDR2 YYNGEE. The length of the CDR3 is 13 residues. V shed 0 bases and J 6 bases; nucleotides not matched to a gene: 3. CDR3 in DNA: TGTGCCAGCAGCGTAGGAGGGGGCGGCGAGCAGTACTTC. This sequence encodes CASSVGGGGEQYF.

The rearrangement links TRBV19 to TRBJ2-1, with a possible D match to TRBD2 (5 bases). The CDR3 loop spans 18 amino acids. Per germline, CDR1 LNHDA and CDR2 SQIVND (reference sequence). V lost 0 bases and J lost 8, with 23 bases in between. The CDR3 DNA sequence: TGTGCCAGTAGTATAGATCATCTGCGACTATTTAAAAGCCATGAGCAGTTCTTC. The encoded protein is CASSIDHLRLFKSHEQFF.

The V and J genes are TRBV30 and TRBJ1-1; D possibly corresponds to TRBD1 (6 bases). The V gene's germline CDR1 is GTSNPN and CDR2 SVGIG (reference sequence). CDR3 length equals 12 residues. V lost 5 bases to trimming and J lost 7 bases, with 14 bases between them. CDR3 loop: CAWPLTGFEAFF. The CDR3 region has the DNA TGTGCCTGGCCTTTAACAGGGTTTGAAGCTTTCTTT.

This chain joins TRBV7-2 and TRBJ1-2; tentatively, D is TRBD1 (6 bases). Germline assignment: CDR1 SGHTA and CDR2 FQGNSA. There are 14 residues in the CDR3. Trimming pared 5 bases from V and 5 bases from J, leaving 15 bases between. CDR3 sequence reads: CASSPPGQQYGYTF. In DNA form, the CDR3 reads TGTGCCAGCAGCCCTCCGGGACAACAATATGGCTACACCTTC.

The chain recombines TRBV18 with TRBJ2-3, with unresolved D. V gave up 6 bases and J gave up 1 base, with 11 bases separating them. Germline V gene data show CDR1 as KGHSH and CDR2 as LQKENI. The CDR3 spans 14 residues. The CDR3 bases are TGTGCCAGCTCGGCAGGCTCCCGCACAGATACGCAGTATTTT. Protein sequence: CASSAGSRTDTQYF.

For the CDR3, the DNA is TGTGCCAGCATACAGGGGGGCAGGGGCACTGAAGCTTTCTTT. Translated: CASIQGGRGTEAFF. The chain joins TRBV2 to TRBJ1-1, with 8 bases lining up with TRBD1. CDR3 length equals 14 residues. Germline assignment: CDR1 SNHLY and CDR2 FYNNEI. V gave up 7 bases and J gave up 4 bases; unmatched junction bases: 8. Filled out from reference TRBV2 and TRBJ1-1, the complete variable domain reads EPEVTQTPSHQVTQMGQEVILRCVPISNHLYFYWYRQILGQKVEFLVSFYNNEISEKSEIFDDQFSVERPDGSNFTLKIRSTKLEDSAMYFCASIQGGRGTEAFFGQGTRLTVV.

This clone has only a few counts. V usage is TRBV19 and J usage is TRBJ1-2, with TRBD1 matching over 10 bases. This CDR3 is built from 16 residues. The V gene's germline CDR1 is LNHDA and CDR2 SQIVND (reference sequence). V lost 3 bases and J lost 1; bases outside the gene matches: 5. CDR3 residues: CASSIRGQGGNYGYTF. The CDR3 coding sequence is TGTGCCAGTAGTATTCGCGGACAGGGGGGTAACTATGGCTACACCTTC.

The chain has TRBV2 and TRBJ2-6; D possibly corresponds to TRBD2 (5 bases). This CDR3 has 17 residues. Germline V CDR1 and CDR2: SNHLY, FYNNEI. V was trimmed by 3 bases and J by 0 bases, leaving 12 bases between them. The CDR3 sequence: CASSEASSSSGANVLTF. As DNA, the CDR3 is TGTGCCAGCAGTGAGGCTAGCTCAAGCTCTGGGGCCAACGTCCTGACTTTC.

The chain employs TRBV2 and TRBJ2-7; 8 bases are shared with TRBD1. Trimming at V came to 5 bases and at J to 6 bases, leaving 6 bases not matched to a gene. This CDR3 is 13 amino acids long. From germline, CDR1 is SNHLY and CDR2 FYNNEI. The CDR3 nucleotides are TGTGCCAGCAGTTCGACAGGGGCTGTCGAGCAGTACGTC. Its translation: CASSSTGAVEQYV.